These 20 T cell receptor beta chains originate from one sample sequenced in a study of T cells in Graves' hyperthyroidism and ophthalmopathy. TCR beta CDR3 regions were amplified from RNA. With the HTBI primer set, the TCR CDR3 went through a first round of RT-PCR. TCRdb called the multiplex PCR reads again in MiXCR, with one record for every CDR3 protein. The sample lists approximately 560,000 distinct CDR3 sequences; under 60% were seen once. The specimen was peripheral blood or thyroid tissue (not recorded which). The receptors stem from a woman aged 18-29 years with Graves' hyperthyroidism.

This sequence joins TRBV7-3 and TRBJ2-7; TRBD2 might be the D (5 bases). V was trimmed by 3 bases and J by 0 bases, leaving 12 bases between them. The CDR3 has 15 amino acids. From germline, CDR1 is SGHTA and CDR2 FQGTGA. The CDR3 DNA reads TGTGCCAGCAGCTTCGCGGCTGGGAGCTCCTACGAGCAGTACTTC. This gives the protein CASSFAAGSSYEQYF.

For the CDR3, the DNA is TGTGCCAGTACCAGGACAGGGGGCGCGAAATCACCCCTCCACTTT. This codes for CASTRTGGAKSPLHF. This rearrangement joins TRBV19 to TRBJ1-6, with TRBD1 matching 11 bases. This CDR3 is built from 15 residues. V was pared by 7 bases and J by 10 bases, with 9 bases of the junction left unmatched. In germline, CDR1 is LNHDA, CDR2 SQIVND (reference sequence).

This clonotype was observed at least ten times. V gene TRBV24-1 combines with J gene TRBJ1-2, with D possibly TRBD1 on 6 matching bases. The V gene lost 4 bases and the J gene lost 3 bases, with 8 bases spanning the gap. The germline V gene encodes CDR1 KGHDR and CDR2 SFDVKD. The CDR3 runs 13 residues. CDR3 nucleotides: TGTGCCACCAGTGAGAACAGGGACTATGGCTACACCTTC. Amino acids: CATSENRDYGYTF.

There are a few counts of this clonotype. The chain carries TRBV7-9 and TRBJ1-1, with D maybe TRBD1 (5 bases). The V and J ends lost 3 bases and 6 bases respectively, with 17 bases between them. Per germline, CDR1 SEHNR and CDR2 FQNEAQ (reference sequence). This CDR3 contains 15 residues. CDR3 loop: CASSFLGGFSAEAFF. The CDR3 DNA reads as TGTGCCAGCAGCTTCCTTGGGGGGTTTAGCGCTGAAGCTTTCTTT.

This clonotype has a handful of counts. The genes are TRBV7-9 and TRBJ1-4, with a weak D call TRBD1 (6 bases). From germline, CDR1 is SEHNR and CDR2 FQNEAQ (reference sequence). Trimming shortened V by 1 base and J by 4 bases, and 13 bases separated the two germline ends. The CDR3 extends over 16 amino acids. This CDR3 reads CASSLGGGGDNEKLFF. In DNA form, the CDR3 reads TGTGCCAGCAGCTTAGGAGGGGGTGGTGATAATGAAAAACTGTTTTTT.

V is TRBV7-2 and J is TRBJ1-4; 8 nucleotides line up with TRBD1. Germline CDR1 and CDR2: SGHTA and FQGNSA. V was pared by 2 bases and J by 8 bases, with 7 bases of the junction left unmatched. The CDR3 is 15 amino acids. This CDR3 is CASSLLTGVGEKLFF. DNA of the CDR3: TGTGCCAGCAGCTTACTGACAGGGGTGGGCGAAAAACTGTTTTTT.

This clonotype showed up just a few times. This chain links TRBV20-1 with TRBJ1-6; D gene ambiguous. Trimming removed 1 base from V and 8 bases from J, with 15 bases in between. The CDR3 totals 15 residues. Germline V gene sequence: CDR1 DFQATT, CDR2 SNEGSKA (reference sequence). CDR3 loop: CSARGSNHFYSPLHF. The CDR3 coding sequence is TGCAGTGCTAGAGGTTCAAACCACTTTTATTCACCCCTCCACTTT.

The chain employs TRBV12-3 or TRBV12-4 and TRBJ1-4; TRBD1 matches at 9 bases. V was pared by 7 bases and J by 7 bases, with 7 bases of the junction left unmatched. The CDR3 has 14 residues. The CDR3 DNA follows: TGTGCCAGCAACCGAGGGACAGGGAGTGAAAAACTGTTTTTT. Translation: CASNRGTGSEKLFF.

This clonotype has ten or more counts. This CDR3 is CASSVNPINVYGYTF. CDR3 bases: TGTGCCAGCAGTGTTAACCCAATCAACGTCTATGGCTACACCTTC. The chain has TRBV2 and TRBJ1-2; D is undetermined. The germline V gene encodes CDR1 SNHLY and CDR2 FYNNEI. The V and J ends lost 4 bases and 4 bases respectively, with 16 bases between them. This CDR3 is 15 amino acids long.

In its sample, this clonotype was seen once. This chain uses TRBV2 with TRBJ2-7, with 10 bases lining up with TRBD2. Looked up from germline, CDR1 is SNHLY and CDR2 is FYNNEI. The CDR3 has 15 amino acids. J lost 6 bases, V lost 1 base, and 6 bases had no gene match. The CDR3 spells CASSEGASGSIEQYF. Here the CDR3 DNA reads TGTGCCAGCAGTGAAGGGGCTAGCGGGAGTATCGAGCAGTACTTC.

The V and J genes are TRBV7-2 and TRBJ2-7; the D gene is possibly TRBD1 (5 bases). The germline V gene encodes CDR1 SGHTA and CDR2 FQGNSA. CDR3 length: 16 amino acids. Trimming cost V 6 bases and J 0 bases, with 18 bases left between them. As DNA, the CDR3 is TGTGCCAGCAGGTCCTCTTGGGGCGCCGGCTCCTACGAGCAGTACTTC. Its protein product is CASRSSWGAGSYEQYF.

The V call is TRBV7-8, the J call TRBJ1-1; 7 positions match TRBD1. Germline CDR1 is SGHVS and CDR2 is FQNEAQ. The CDR3 has 14 amino acids. The CDR3 region has the DNA TGTGCTACGACCTCCCAGGGGGGGACCACTGAAGCTTTCTTT. Residues: CATTSQGGTTEAFF.

The table lists this clonotype with many counts. The chain carries TRBV29-1 and TRBJ2-7; weak D call: TRBD2 (6 bases). Trimming shortened V by 6 bases and J by 1 base, and 19 bases separated the two germline ends. The germline V gene has CDR1 SQVTM and CDR2 ANQGSEA. This CDR3 has 15 residues. The CDR3 is CSVDVFVRDSYEQYF. The CDR3 DNA reads TGCAGCGTCGACGTTTTTGTGCGGGATTCCTACGAGCAGTACTTC.

The J gene is TRBJ2-5, the V gene TRBV7-8; D is uncertain. V gave up 2 bases and J gave up 5 bases, with 9 bases separating them. This CDR3 is built from 13 residues. The V gene's germline CDR1 is SGHVS and CDR2 FQNEAQ. The CDR3 sequence: CASSLPVGETQYF. CDR3 coding DNA: TGTGCCAGCAGCTTACCCGTCGGGGAGACCCAGTACTTC.

The V and J genes are TRBV24-1 and TRBJ1-5; TRBD1 matches 7 bases. The V and J ends lost 3 bases and 6 bases, in that order; junction bases with no gene match: 4. CDR3 size: 14 residues. Looked up from germline, CDR1 is KGHDR and CDR2 is SFDVKD. The CDR3 DNA sequence: TGTGCCACCAGTGATCGACAGGGACGTCAGCCCCAGCATTTT. Its protein product is CATSDRQGRQPQHF.

A remark on this clonotype: A read error is possible here, since a much larger clone lies one base away. In this CDR3 the conserved last residue, phenylalanine or tryptophan, is missing, so a read error is likely. This rearrangement joins TRBV15 to TRBJ2-7, with TRBD2 as a possible D gene (6 bases). The CDR3 spans 14 residues. Germline CDR1 reads LNHNV; CDR2 reads YYDKDF (reference sequence). Trimming removed 0 bases from V and 4 bases from J, with 10 bases in between. The CDR3 loop is CATSRDWGEYEQYS. CDR3 nucleotides: TGTGCCACCAGCAGAGATTGGGGGGAATACGAGCAGTACTCC.

In its sample, this clonotype was seen many times. V usage is TRBV24-1 and J usage is TRBJ1-5; D remains unclear. Germline V CDR1 and CDR2: KGHDR, SFDVKD. The CDR3 totals 11 residues. V lost 9 bases, J lost 0 bases, and 2 bases lay in between. CDR3 nucleotide sequence: TGTGCCACCGGTAGCAATCAGCCCCAGCATTTT. Translation: CATGSNQPQHF.

Turning to this clonotype: A much larger clone is a single base away; this may be a read error. The V gene is TRBV10-2, the J gene TRBJ1-1, with no clear D. The CDR3 runs to 13 residues. V was trimmed by 5 bases and J by 6 bases, leaving 13 bases between them. Germline assignment: CDR1 WSHSY and CDR2 SAAADI. This chain's CDR3 is CASSLGESSEAFF. The DNA of the CDR3 is TGCGCCAGCAGTCTGGGAGAGAGCTCTGAAGCTTTCTTT.

The chain joins TRBV5-8 to TRBJ1-1; 8 nucleotides line up with TRBD1. The germline V gene has CDR1 SGHTS and CDR2 YDEGEE. The V segment lost 4 bases and the J segment 3 bases; nucleotides outside the gene matches: 8. This CDR3 is built from 15 residues. The CDR3 nucleotides read TGTGCCAGCAGCGCCCCAGGGGGCGCGTACACTGAAGCTTTCTTT. This sequence encodes CASSAPGGAYTEAFF.

This chain connects TRBV2 to TRBJ1-6; a weak D match, TRBD1 (5 bases). V gave up 6 bases and J gave up 9 bases, with 18 bases separating them. This CDR3 is built from 15 residues. Germline V CDR1 and CDR2: SNHLY, FYNNEI. The CDR3 sequence is CASRGQRGLASPLHF. CDR3 coding DNA: TGTGCCAGCAGAGGGCAGCGGGGCCTTGCTTCACCCCTCCACTTT.